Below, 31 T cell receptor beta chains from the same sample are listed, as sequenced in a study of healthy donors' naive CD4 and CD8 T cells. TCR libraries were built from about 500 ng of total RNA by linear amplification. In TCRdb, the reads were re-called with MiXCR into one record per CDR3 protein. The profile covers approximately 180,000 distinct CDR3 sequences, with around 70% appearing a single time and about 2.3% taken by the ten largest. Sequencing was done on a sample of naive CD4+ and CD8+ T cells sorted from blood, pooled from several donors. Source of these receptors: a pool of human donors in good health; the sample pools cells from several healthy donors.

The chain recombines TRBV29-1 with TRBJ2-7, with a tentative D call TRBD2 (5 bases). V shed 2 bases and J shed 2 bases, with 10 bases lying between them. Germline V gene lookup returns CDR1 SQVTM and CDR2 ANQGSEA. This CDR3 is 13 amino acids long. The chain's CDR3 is CSVERTGTYEQYF. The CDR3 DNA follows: TGCAGCGTTGAACGGACCGGGACCTACGAGCAGTACTTC.

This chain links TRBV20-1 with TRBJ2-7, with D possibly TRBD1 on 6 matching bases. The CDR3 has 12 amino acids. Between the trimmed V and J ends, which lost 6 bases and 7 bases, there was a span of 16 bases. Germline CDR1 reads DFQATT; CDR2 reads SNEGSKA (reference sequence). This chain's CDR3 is CSAPWWGLEQYF. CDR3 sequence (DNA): TGCAGTGCCCCTTGGTGGGGGCTAGAGCAGTACTTC.

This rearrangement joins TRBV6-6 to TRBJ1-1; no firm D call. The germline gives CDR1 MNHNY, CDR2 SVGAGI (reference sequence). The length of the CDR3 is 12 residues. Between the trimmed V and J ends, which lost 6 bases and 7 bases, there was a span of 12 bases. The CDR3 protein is CASSFLRDEAFF. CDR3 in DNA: TGTGCCAGCAGCTTCCTGAGGGATGAAGCTTTCTTT.

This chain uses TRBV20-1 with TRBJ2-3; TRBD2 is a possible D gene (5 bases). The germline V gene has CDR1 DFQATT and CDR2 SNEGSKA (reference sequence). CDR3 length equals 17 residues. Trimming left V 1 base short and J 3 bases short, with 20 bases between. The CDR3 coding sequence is TGCAGTGCTAGAGGACCTCCCACGAGGGTTCGTACAGATACGCAGTATTTT. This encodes CSARGPPTRVRTDTQYF.

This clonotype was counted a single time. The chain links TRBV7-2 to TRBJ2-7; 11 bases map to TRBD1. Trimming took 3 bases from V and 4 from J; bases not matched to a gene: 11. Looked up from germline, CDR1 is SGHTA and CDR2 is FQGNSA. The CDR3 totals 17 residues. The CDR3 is CASSFGGQGVERYEQYV. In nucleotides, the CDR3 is TGTGCCAGCAGCTTCGGGGGACAGGGGGTGGAAAGATACGAGCAGTACGTC.

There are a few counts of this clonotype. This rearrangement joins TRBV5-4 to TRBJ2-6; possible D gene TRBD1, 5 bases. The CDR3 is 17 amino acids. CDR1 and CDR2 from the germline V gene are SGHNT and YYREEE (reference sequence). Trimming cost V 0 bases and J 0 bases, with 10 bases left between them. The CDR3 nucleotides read TGTGCCAGCAGCTTGGAGCAGGGCCTCTCTGGGGCCAACGTCCTGACTTTC. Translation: CASSLEQGLSGANVLTF.

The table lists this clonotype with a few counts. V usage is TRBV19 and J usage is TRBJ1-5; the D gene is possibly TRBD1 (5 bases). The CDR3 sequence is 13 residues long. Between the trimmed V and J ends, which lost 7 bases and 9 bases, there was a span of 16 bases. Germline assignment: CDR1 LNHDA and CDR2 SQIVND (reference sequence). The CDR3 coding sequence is TGTGCCAGTACCGATACCCAGGGTGGGCCCCAGCATTTT. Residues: CASTDTQGGPQHF.

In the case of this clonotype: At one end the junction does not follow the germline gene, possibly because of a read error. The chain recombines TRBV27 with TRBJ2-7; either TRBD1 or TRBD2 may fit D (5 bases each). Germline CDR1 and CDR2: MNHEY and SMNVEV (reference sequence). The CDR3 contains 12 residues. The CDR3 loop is CASSLIGDEEHF. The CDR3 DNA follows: TGTGCCAGCAGTTTAATCGGGGACGAGGAGCACTTC.

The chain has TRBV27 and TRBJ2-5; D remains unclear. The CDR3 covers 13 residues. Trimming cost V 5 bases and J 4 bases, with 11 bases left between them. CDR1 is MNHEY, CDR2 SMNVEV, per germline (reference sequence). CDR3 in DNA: TGTGCCAGCAGTCCCAGCCTAGGAGAGACCCAGTACTTC. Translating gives CASSPSLGETQYF.

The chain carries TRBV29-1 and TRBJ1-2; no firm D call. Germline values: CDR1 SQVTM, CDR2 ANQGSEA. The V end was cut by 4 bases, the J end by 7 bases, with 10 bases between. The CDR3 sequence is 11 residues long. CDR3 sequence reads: CSVVTAVGYTF. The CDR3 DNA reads TGCAGCGTTGTAACGGCGGTTGGCTACACCTTC.

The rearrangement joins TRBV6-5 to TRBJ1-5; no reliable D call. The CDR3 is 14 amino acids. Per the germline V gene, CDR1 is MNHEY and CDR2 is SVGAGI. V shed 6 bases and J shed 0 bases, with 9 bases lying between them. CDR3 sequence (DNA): TGTGCCAGCAGGAGGGATATTAGCAATCAGCCCCAGCATTTT. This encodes CASRRDISNQPQHF.

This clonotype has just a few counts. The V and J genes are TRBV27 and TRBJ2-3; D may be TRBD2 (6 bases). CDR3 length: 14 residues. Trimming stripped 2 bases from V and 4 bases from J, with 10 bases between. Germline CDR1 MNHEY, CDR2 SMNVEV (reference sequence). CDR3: CASSLAGRSDTQYF. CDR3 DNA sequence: TGTGCCAGCAGTTTAGCCGGGAGATCAGATACGCAGTATTTT.

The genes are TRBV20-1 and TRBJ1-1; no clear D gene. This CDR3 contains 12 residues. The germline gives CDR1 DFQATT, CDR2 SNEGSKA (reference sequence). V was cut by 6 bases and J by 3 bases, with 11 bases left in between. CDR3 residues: CSALSWDTEAFF. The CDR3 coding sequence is TGCAGTGCCCTTTCTTGGGACACTGAAGCTTTCTTT.

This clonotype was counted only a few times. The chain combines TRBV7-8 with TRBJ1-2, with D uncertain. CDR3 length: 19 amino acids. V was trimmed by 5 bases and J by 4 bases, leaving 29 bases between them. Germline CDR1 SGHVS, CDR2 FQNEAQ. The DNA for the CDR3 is TGTGCCAGCAGCCCCCGGAAAAGTAAGATGAATGCTCTGAGCTATGGCTACACCTTC. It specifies CASSPRKSKMNALSYGYTF.

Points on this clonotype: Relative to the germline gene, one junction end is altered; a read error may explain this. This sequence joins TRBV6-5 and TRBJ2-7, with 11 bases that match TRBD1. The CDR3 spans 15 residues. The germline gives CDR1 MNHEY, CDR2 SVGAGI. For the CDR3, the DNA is TGTGCCAACAGTTACTCCGGGACAGGGGGCTACGAGCAGTACTTC. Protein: CANSYSGTGGYEQYF.

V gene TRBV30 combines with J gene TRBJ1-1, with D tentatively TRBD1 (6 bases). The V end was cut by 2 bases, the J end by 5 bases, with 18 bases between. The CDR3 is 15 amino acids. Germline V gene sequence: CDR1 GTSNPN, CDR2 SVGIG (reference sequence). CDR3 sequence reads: CAWSTPGQKGTEAFF. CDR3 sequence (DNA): TGTGCCTGGAGTACCCCGGGACAAAAGGGTACTGAAGCTTTCTTT. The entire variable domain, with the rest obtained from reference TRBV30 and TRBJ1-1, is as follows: SQTIHQWPATLVQPVGSPLSLECTVEGTSNPNLYWYRQAAGRGLQLLFYSVGIGQISSEVPQNLSASRPQDRQFILSSKKLLLSDSGFYLCAWSTPGQKGTEAFFGQGTRLTVV.

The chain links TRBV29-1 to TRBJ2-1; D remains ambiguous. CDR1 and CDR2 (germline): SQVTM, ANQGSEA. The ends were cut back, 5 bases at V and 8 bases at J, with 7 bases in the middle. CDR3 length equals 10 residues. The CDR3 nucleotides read TGCAGCGTTACATACGATGAGCAGTTCTTC. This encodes CSVTYDEQFF.

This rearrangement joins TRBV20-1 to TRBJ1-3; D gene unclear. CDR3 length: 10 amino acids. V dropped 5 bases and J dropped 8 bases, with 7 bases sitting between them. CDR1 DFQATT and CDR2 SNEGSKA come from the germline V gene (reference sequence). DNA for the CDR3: TGCAGTGCTTTAGGAGACACCATATATTTT. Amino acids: CSALGDTIYF.

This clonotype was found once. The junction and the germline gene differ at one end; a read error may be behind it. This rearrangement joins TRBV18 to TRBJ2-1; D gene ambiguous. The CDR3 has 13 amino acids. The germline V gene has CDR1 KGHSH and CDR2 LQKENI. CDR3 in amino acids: CASSPPIYNEQFF. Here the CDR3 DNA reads TGTGCCAGCTCGCCACCCATTTACAATGAGCAGTTCTTC.

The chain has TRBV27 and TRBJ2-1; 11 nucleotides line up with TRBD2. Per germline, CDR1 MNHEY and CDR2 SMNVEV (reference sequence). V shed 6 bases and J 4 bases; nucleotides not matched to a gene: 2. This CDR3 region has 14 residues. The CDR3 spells CASRTSGMYNEQFF. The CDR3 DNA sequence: TGTGCCAGCAGGACTAGCGGGATGTACAATGAGCAGTTCTTC.

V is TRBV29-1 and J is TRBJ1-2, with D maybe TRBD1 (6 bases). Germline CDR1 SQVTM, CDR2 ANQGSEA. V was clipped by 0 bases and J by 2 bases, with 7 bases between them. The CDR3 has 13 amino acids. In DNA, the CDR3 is TGCAGCGTTGAAGACAGGGGCAACTATGGCTACACCTTC. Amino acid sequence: CSVEDRGNYGYTF.

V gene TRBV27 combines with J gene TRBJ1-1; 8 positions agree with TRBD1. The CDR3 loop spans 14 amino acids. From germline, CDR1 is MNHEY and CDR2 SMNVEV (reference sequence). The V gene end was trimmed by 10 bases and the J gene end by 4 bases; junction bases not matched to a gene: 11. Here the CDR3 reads CATLTGDLPTEAFF. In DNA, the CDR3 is TGTGCCACCCTGACAGGGGATCTTCCCACTGAAGCTTTCTTT.

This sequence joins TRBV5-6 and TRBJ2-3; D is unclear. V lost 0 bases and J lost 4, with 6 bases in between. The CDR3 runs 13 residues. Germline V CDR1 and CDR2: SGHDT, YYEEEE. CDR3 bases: TGTGCCAGCAGCTTGGCTGGGGCAGATACGCAGTATTTT. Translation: CASSLAGADTQYF. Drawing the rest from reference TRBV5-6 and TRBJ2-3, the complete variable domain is DAGVTQSPTHLIKTRGQQVTLRCSPKSGHDTVSWYQQALGQGPQFIFQYYEEEERQRGNFPDRFSGHQFPNYSSELNVNALLLGDSALYLCASSLAGADTQYFGPGTRLTVL.

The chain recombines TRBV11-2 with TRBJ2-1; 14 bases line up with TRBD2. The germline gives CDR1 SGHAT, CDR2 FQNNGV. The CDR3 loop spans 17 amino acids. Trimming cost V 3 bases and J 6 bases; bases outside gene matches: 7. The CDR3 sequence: CASSFDLGTSGSNEQFF. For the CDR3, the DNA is TGTGCCAGCAGCTTTGACCTCGGGACTAGCGGGAGCAATGAGCAGTTCTTC.

The CDR3 DNA is TGTGCCAGTAGTATCCGGCAGGTATTCACTAACTATGGCTACACCTTC. As protein: CASSIRQVFTNYGYTF. The V gene is TRBV19, the J gene TRBJ1-2, with no clear D. Germline loops: CDR1 LNHDA, CDR2 SQIVND (reference sequence). CDR3 length equals 16 residues. V was shortened by 3 bases and J by 0 bases, with 14 bases between the two germline ends.

The CDR3 sequence: CASSLERTSEAFF. The CDR3 DNA is TGCGCCAGCAGCTTGGAAAGGACATCTGAAGCTTTCTTT. V and J are TRBV5-1 and TRBJ1-1; perhaps TRBD1 as D (5 bases). Germline loops: CDR1 SGHRS, CDR2 YFSETQ. V lost 0 bases to trimming and J lost 6 bases, with 9 bases between them. The CDR3 covers 13 residues.

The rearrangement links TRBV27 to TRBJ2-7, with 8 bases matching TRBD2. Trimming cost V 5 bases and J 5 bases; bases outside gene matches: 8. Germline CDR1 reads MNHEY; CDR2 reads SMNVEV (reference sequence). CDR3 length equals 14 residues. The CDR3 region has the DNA TGTGCCAGCAGTCCCGGGACTAGTTTTAACGAGCAGTACTTC. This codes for CASSPGTSFNEQYF.

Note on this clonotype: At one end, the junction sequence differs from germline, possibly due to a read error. The CDR3 sequence is CAIGGTAQSSYEQYF. CDR3 in DNA: TGTGCCATCGGGGGGACAGCCCAATCCTCCTACGAGCAGTACTTC. This rearrangement joins TRBV10-2 to TRBJ2-7, with D perhaps being TRBD1 or TRBD2 (7 bases each). Germline CDR1 and CDR2: WSHSY and SAAADI. The CDR3 extends over 15 amino acids.

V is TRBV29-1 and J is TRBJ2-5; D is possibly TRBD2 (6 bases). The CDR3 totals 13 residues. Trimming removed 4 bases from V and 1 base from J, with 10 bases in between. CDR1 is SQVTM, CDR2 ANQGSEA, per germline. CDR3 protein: CSVGGGVQETQYF. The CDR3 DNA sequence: TGCAGCGTTGGAGGAGGGGTCCAAGAGACCCAGTACTTC.

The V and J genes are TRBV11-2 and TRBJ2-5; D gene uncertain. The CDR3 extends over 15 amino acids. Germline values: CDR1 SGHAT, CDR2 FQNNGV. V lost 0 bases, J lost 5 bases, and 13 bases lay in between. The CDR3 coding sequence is TGTGCCAGCAGCTTAGATCTTCTGCTAGGGGAGACCCAGTACTTC. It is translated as CASSLDLLLGETQYF.

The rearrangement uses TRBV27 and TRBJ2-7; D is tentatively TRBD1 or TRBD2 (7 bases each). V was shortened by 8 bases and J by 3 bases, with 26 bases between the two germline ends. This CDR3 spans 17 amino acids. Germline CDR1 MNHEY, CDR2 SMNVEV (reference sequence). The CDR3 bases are TGTGCCAGCCACGGGAACTCGCGACAGGGAGGGTACTACGAGCAGTACTTC. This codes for CASHGNSRQGGYYEQYF.